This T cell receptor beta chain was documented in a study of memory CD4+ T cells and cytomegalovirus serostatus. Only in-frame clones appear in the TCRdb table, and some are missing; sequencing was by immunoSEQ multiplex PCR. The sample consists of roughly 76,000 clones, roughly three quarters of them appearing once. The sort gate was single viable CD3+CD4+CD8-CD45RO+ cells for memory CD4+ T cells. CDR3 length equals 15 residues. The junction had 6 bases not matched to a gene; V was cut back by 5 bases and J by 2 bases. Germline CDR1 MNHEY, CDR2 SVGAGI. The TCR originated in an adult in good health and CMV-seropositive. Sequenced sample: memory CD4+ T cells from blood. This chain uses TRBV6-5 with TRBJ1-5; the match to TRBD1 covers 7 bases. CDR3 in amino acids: CASSIDRVGNQPQHF. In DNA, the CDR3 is TGTGCCAGCAGTATAGACAGGGTAGGCAATCAGCCCCAGCATTTT.